A selection of T cell receptor beta chains follows, all from one sample in a study of control samples from healthy donors and cancer patients. Sequencing used immunoSEQ multiplex PCR; TCRdb keeps in-frame clones, though not all of them. This repertoire shows over 150,000 clones, 85% to 95% found once; its top ten account for approximately 1.4%. Sequencing input: blood. The receptors shown here come from a young woman in good health. Both conserved end residues are part of each CDR3. D genes are given only for firm matches. Expanded clones are given a class, and other clones once, few, many or no size at all.

- TRBJ1-4 TRBV5-1 - TGCGCCAGCAGCTTTGGAGGTGGGGAAGAAAAACTGTTTTTT CASSFGGGEEKLFF
- TRBJ1-1 TRBV28 TRBD1 TGTGCCAGCAGTTCACAGGGGTGGAACACTGAAGCTTTCTTT CASSSQGWNTEAFF
- TRBJ1-4 TRBV7-8 TRBD1 TGTGCCAGCAGCCGGGGGGGTCTACAGGGGCCTAATGAAAAACTGTTTTTT CASSRGGLQGPNEKLFF
- TRBJ2-4 TRBV3-1/TRBV3-2 - TGTGCCAGCAGCCAAGGAAGTGTCATTCAGTACTTC CASSQGSVIQYF
- TRBJ2-3 TRBV4-3 TRBD2 TGCGCCAGCAGCCAGGTGAGCGGGAGACACGTCGATACGCAGTATTTT CASSQVSGRHVDTQYF
- TRBJ2-7 TRBV7-8 - TGTGCCAGCAGCTTAGCTGGTCCAAGCGAGCAGTACTTC CASSLAGPSEQYF
- TRBJ1-1 TRBV29-1 TRBD1 TGCAGCGTTGGACCTGGACAGGGGGCGGCTTTCTTT CSVGPGQGAAFF
- TRBJ2-7 TRBV3-1/TRBV3-2 - TGTGCCGGCAGCCAAGGTGGGGCTAGGGGGTACGAGCAGTACTTC CAGSQGGARGYEQYF
- TRBJ2-5 TRBV6-5 - TGTGCCAGCAGTTACGGTGGGGTTCAAGAGACCCAGTACTTC CASSYGGVQETQYF
- TRBJ1-5 TRBV29-1 TRBD1 TGCAGCGTCCGGGGACAGAATCAGCCCCAGCATTTT CSVRGQNQPQHF
- TRBJ1-6 TRBV5-1 - TGCGCCAGCAGCCAGTGGGACAATAATTCACCCCTCCACTTT CASSQWDNNSPLHF
- TRBJ1-5 TRBV24-1 TRBD1 TGTGCCACCAGTGCGGGGACAGCAGAGAGGCAGCCCCAGCATTTT CATSAGTAERQPQHF
- TRBJ2-5 TRBV13 - TGTGCCAGCAGCGCTCAGTCCGGGGGTCAAGAGACCCAGTACTTC CASSAQSGGQETQYF
- TRBJ1-2 TRBV5-1 TRBD1 TGCGCCAGCAGCTTGGGACCAGGGGGGAACCTTAACTATGGCTACACCTTC CASSLGPGGNLNYGYTF
- TRBJ1-5 TRBV30 - TGTGCCTCGGGGAAGGTAGGCAGCAATCAGCCCCAGCATTTT CASGKVGSNQPQHF
once TRBJ2-7 TRBV23-1 - TGCGCCAGCAGTCAATCGTACAGGGTGGGCGAGCAGTACTTC CASSQSYRVGEQYF
- TRBJ2-5 TRBV7-3 - TGTGCCAGCAGCTTAGAGTGGGGGCGGACCCAAGAGACCCAGTACTTC CASSLEWGRTQETQYF
- TRBJ2-4 TRBV11-2 - TGTGCCAGCAGCTTAGTTGCGGCCCCCGGCGACATTCAGTACTTC CASSLVAAPGDIQYF
- TRBJ2-1 TRBV4-1 TRBD1 TGCGCCAGCAGCCGCACCGGGACAGGGCCCTACAATGAGCAGTTCTTC CASSRTGTGPYNEQFF
once TRBJ1-1 TRBV19 - TGTGCCAGTGGTGGACGGCTTCCGAGTGAAGCTTTCTTT CASGGRLPSEAFF
once TRBJ2-7 TRBV5-1 TRBD2 TGCGCCAGCAGGCGGACTAGCGGATCCTACGAGCAGTACTTC CASRRTSGSYEQYF
- TRBJ2-1 TRBV6-5 - TGTGCCAGCAGTTACAGGCTCAATGAGCAGTTCTTC CASSYRLNEQFF
- TRBJ1-5 TRBV2 - TGTGCCAGCAGTGAAACGGGCAGCAATCAGCCCCAGCATTTT CASSETGSNQPQHF
- TRBJ1-5 TRBV6-2/TRBV6-3 - TGTGCCAGCAGTAAAATCGATCAGCCCCAGCATTTT CASSKIDQPQHF
- TRBJ1-1 TRBV25-1 TRBD1 TGTGCCAGCGGTCGGACAGGGAGGAACACTGAAGCTTTCTTT CASGRTGRNTEAFF
- TRBJ2-5 TRBV3-1/TRBV3-2 - TGTGCCAGCAGCCAAGTGGGGGCCGGAGGAGGAGAGACCCAGTACTTC CASSQVGAGGGETQYF
- TRBJ1-3 TRBV6-2/TRBV6-3 - TGTGCCAGCAGTTATGGGGGGCTCTTCTCTGGAAACACCATATATTTT CASSYGGLFSGNTIYF
- TRBJ1-1 TRBV9 TRBD1 TGTGCCAGCAGCGTTGACAGGGGATTGAACACTGAAGCTTTCTTT CASSVDRGLNTEAFF